Listed below are T cell receptor beta chains from one sample, sequenced in a study of PD-L1 blockade in urothelial cancer. Profiling relied on immunoSEQ multiplex PCR, and the TCRdb table lists in-frame clones only, not all of them. The sample has about 39,000 clones, about 89% seen once. Sequenced here: PBMCs, sampled around atezolizumab (anti-PD-L1) treatment. These receptors came from a man aged 60 to 75 with urothelial cancer. The CDR3 runs from the conserved cysteine through the conserved F or W. D genes are given only for firm matches. Some rows mark clone size as missing; the rest say once, few, many or name a class of expanded clone.

>TRBV13|.|TRBD2|TRBJ2-1
CASSLGRGGEQFF
TGTGCCAGCAGCTTAGGCCGGGGGGGGGAGCAGTTCTTC
>TRBV29-1|few|.|TRBJ1-1
CSVHPTTGLNTEAFF
TGCAGCGTTCATCCGACGACAGGTCTGAACACTGAAGCTTTCTTT
>TRBV11-2|.|.|TRBJ2-5
CASSLMQGQETRYF
TGTGCCAGCAGCTTAATGCAGGGCCAAGAGACCCGGTACTTC
>TRBV7-2|once|.|TRBJ1-1
CASSLVPVSDTEAFF
TGTGCCAGCAGCTTAGTTCCGGTAAGCGACACTGAAGCTTTCTTT
>TRBV2|medium-sized|TRBD1|TRBJ1-1
CASSGDRVRSNTEAFF
TGTGCCAGCAGTGGCGACAGGGTGAGATCGAACACTGAAGCTTTCTTT
>TRBV7-2|.|TRBD2|TRBJ2-3
CASRLAGGPLPDTQYF
TGTGCCAGCAGGCTAGCGGGGGGCCCCCTTCCAGATACGCAGTATTTT
>TRBV11-2|.|.|TRBJ1-1
CASSLLQGTEAFF
TGTGCCAGCAGCTTACTTCAGGGCACTGAAGCTTTCTTT
>TRBV6-4|.|TRBD1|TRBJ1-2
CASSDPQGQVWGYTF
TGTGCCAGCAGTGACCCACAGGGACAGGTATGGGGCTACACCTTC
>TRBV7-2|once|.|TRBJ2-2
CASSLARGGGPTVRTGELFF
TGTGCCAGCAGCTTAGCTCGTGGGGGAGGCCCGACCGTTCGCACCGGGGAGCTGTTTTTT
>TRBV18|.|.|TRBJ2-3
CASSVGLPSTDTQYF
TGTGCCAGCTCAGTGGGACTCCCTAGCACAGATACGCAGTATTTT
>TRBV7-6|.|TRBD2|TRBJ2-3
CASSLGSGGPRDTQYF
TGTGCCAGCAGCTTAGGCAGCGGGGGCCCTAGGGATACGCAGTATTTT
>TRBV6-6|.|.|TRBJ1-1
CASSTQGMNTEAFF
TGTGCCAGCAGTACACAGGGCATGAACACTGAAGCTTTCTTT
>TRBV5-3|.|TRBD1|TRBJ2-5
CARSQGQGEETQYF
TGTGCCAGAAGCCAGGGACAGGGAGAAGAGACCCAGTACTTC
>TRBV28|.|.|TRBJ1-2
CASSQELRGGYTF
TGTGCCAGCAGCCAGGAGTTGAGGGGGGGCTACACCTTC
>TRBV28|.|.|TRBJ2-7
CASSFPRGFSYEQYF
TGTGCCAGCAGTTTCCCTAGGGGCTTCTCCTACGAGCAGTACTTC
>TRBV5-1|.|.|TRBJ1-4
CASSLGGANEKLFF
TGCGCCAGCAGCTTAGGGGGAGCTAATGAAAAACTGTTTTTT
>TRBV5-4|.|.|TRBJ2-5
CASSPPGETQYF
TGTGCCAGCAGCCCCCCGGGGGAGACCCAGTACTTC
>TRBV28|.|TRBD2|TRBJ2-7
CASRPAGLDYEQYF
TGTGCCAGCAGACCCGCGGGACTAGATTACGAGCAGTACTTC
>TRBV5-1|.|.|TRBJ2-1
CASSWPSDSYNEQFF
TGCGCCAGCAGCTGGCCTAGCGACTCCTACAATGAGCAGTTCTTC
>TRBV5-1|.|TRBD2|TRBJ2-7
CASSLDPSGRGYEQYF
TGCGCCAGCAGCTTGGACCCTAGCGGGAGGGGGTACGAGCAGTACTTC
>TRBV27|.|.|TRBJ1-6
CASSFWTGYSPLHF
TGTGCCAGCAGTTTCTGGACGGGATATTCACCCCTCCACTTT
>TRBV2|.|.|TRBJ2-7
CASSVEGVGSYEQYF
TGTGCCAGCAGTGTAGAAGGGGTAGGGTCCTACGAGCAGTACTTC
>TRBV4-2|.|.|TRBJ2-6
CASSQDSSVAGANVLTF
TGTGCCAGCAGCCAAGATTCTAGCGTGGCCGGGGCCAACGTCCTGACTTTC
>TRBV5-4|.|TRBD2|TRBJ2-5
CASSVPGLAGETQYF
TGTGCCAGCAGCGTACCGGGACTAGCGGGAGAGACCCAGTACTTC
>TRBV28|.|.|TRBJ1-4
CASSLSGGRGREKLFF
TGTGCCAGCAGTTTATCGGGGGGGAGGGGAAGGGAAAAACTGTTTTTT
>TRBV5-6|.|.|TRBJ1-4
CASSLDGWRDEKLFF
TGTGCCAGCAGCTTGGATGGGTGGAGAGATGAAAAACTGTTTTTT
>TRBV5-5|.|.|TRBJ2-1
CASSLGQEGRQFF
TGTGCCAGCAGCTTGGGCCAGGAGGGACGGCAGTTCTTC
>TRBV6-5|.|TRBD1|TRBJ2-7
CASGTGPSYEQYF
TGTGCCAGCGGGACAGGACCCTCCTACGAGCAGTACTTC
>TRBV11-2|.|.|TRBJ2-7
CASNRGGYEQYF
TGTGCCAGCAACAGGGGGGGCTACGAGCAGTACTTC
>TRBV6-5|once|.|TRBJ1-5
CASSQQVPGNQPQHF
TGTGCCAGCAGTCAGCAGGTTCCAGGCAATCAGCCCCAGCATTTT
>TRBV5-1|.|.|TRBJ2-3
CASSLTGSQYADTQYF
TGCGCCAGCAGCTTAACCGGGTCCCAATACGCAGATACGCAGTATTTT
>TRBV10-3|.|TRBD2|TRBJ2-7
CAITETSGYEQYF
TGTGCCATCACCGAGACTAGCGGATACGAGCAGTACTTC
>TRBV10-3|few|TRBD1|TRBJ2-3
CAISVGGQAGFVWTDTQYF
TGTGCCATCAGTGTAGGGGGACAGGCCGGGTTTGTTTGGACAGATACGCAGTATTTT
>TRBV5-4|.|.|TRBJ1-2
CASHSDWVGGYTF
TGTGCCAGCCATTCTGACTGGGTGGGTGGCTACACCTTC
>TRBV5-1|.|TRBD1|TRBJ2-7
CASSGGQGVGEQYF
TGCGCCAGCAGCGGGGGACAGGGGGTGGGGGAGCAGTACTTC
>TRBV18|.|.|TRBJ2-1
CASSPPAINEQFF
TGTGCCAGCTCACCCCCCGCGATCAATGAGCAGTTCTTC
>TRBV5-1|.|TRBD2|TRBJ2-7
CASSLWLRGNTYEQYF
TGCGCCAGCAGCTTGTGGTTGCGGGGGAACACCTACGAGCAGTACTTC
>TRBV13|once|.|TRBJ2-2
CASRFQGRNTGELFF
TGTGCCAGCAGATTTCAGGGGAGGAACACCGGGGAGCTGTTTTTT
>TRBV9|.|.|TRBJ2-3
CASSVGTGGQTDTQYF
TGTGCCAGCAGCGTAGGAACGGGGGGCCAAACAGATACGCAGTATTTT
>TRBV28|once|TRBD1|TRBJ1-4
CASSIPGQRVFF
TGTGCCAGCAGTATACCGGGACAGCGGGTGTTTTTT
>TRBV6-5|once|TRBD1|TRBJ2-7
CASRPGTGSSYEQYF
TGTGCCAGCAGACCCGGGACAGGGAGCTCCTACGAGCAGTACTTC
>TRBV5-6|.|.|TRBJ2-5
CASSFGRGETQYF
TGTGCCAGCAGCTTCGGCAGGGGAGAGACCCAGTACTTC
>TRBV9|.|.|TRBJ2-7
CASSAAGTPSYEQYF
TGTGCCAGCAGCGCCGCCGGGACTCCTTCCTACGAGCAGTACTTC
>TRBV5-1|.|.|TRBJ1-4
CASSLGGTEGEKLFF
TGCGCCAGCAGCTTGGGTGGTACAGAGGGTGAAAAACTGTTTTTT
>TRBV27|once|.|TRBJ2-7
CASRLRNEQYF
TGTGCCAGCAGGCTGAGGAACGAGCAGTACTTC
>TRBV4-1|.|.|TRBJ1-6
CASSQERGGWALHF
TGCGCCAGCAGCCAAGAGAGGGGGGGTTGGGCCCTCCACTTT
>TRBV6-6|.|TRBD1|TRBJ2-7
CASNLRDRGSHEQYF
TGTGCCAGCAATTTACGGGACAGGGGGTCCCACGAGCAGTACTTC
>TRBV7-9|.|.|TRBJ2-3
CASSLVGESTDTQYF
TGTGCCAGCAGCTTAGTAGGGGAAAGCACAGATACGCAGTATTTT
>TRBV7-9|.|.|TRBJ1-3
CASSPVEVISGNTIYF
TGTGCCAGCAGCCCAGTGGAGGTTATCTCTGGAAACACCATATATTTT
>TRBV5-8|.|.|TRBJ1-4
CASSRDRNNEKLFF
TGTGCCAGCAGCCGCGACAGAAACAATGAAAAACTGTTTTTT
>TRBV7-2|once|.|TRBJ1-3
CASSSLAPGNTIYF
TGTGCCAGCAGCAGTCTGGCCCCTGGAAACACCATATATTTT
>TRBV27|.|.|TRBJ2-1
CASSLGGKYNEQFF
TGTGCCAGCAGTTTGGGGGGTAAATACAATGAGCAGTTCTTC
>TRBV5-5|.|.|TRBJ2-2
CASSLISGLELFF
TGTGCCAGCAGCTTGATATCAGGGTTGGAGCTGTTTTTT